This T cell receptor (beta chain) was recovered during a study of control samples from healthy donors and cancer patients (TCRdb year 2020). Concerning this clone: The antigen it binds to is not known. No per-base quality is available; no much larger clone lies one base away.

From cysteine to phenylalanine, the CDR3 is 17 amino acids long. CDR3 DNA is the only sequence kept; it has 51 bases, read in frame from the first base. The germline V gene supplies CDR1 SGHRS and CDR2 YFSETQ. Trimming accounts for 3 bases at V and 4 bases at J, while the number of junction bases matched to no gene is 10. The library was produced with the immunoSEQ multiplex PCR assay. TCRdb mirrors the immuneACCESS table, restricted to in-frame sequences. Some clones are absent from its copies; in checked studies, under half trace to an unresolved V gene, and the reason for the others is unknown. Within this sample are over 200,000 clones, with around 79% of them counted one time only. The leading ten clones occupy 13% of the sample.

The source material was PBMCs. Recombination connected TRBV5-1 to TRBJ2-2; TRBD2 matches 9 bases in the middle. This TCR was sampled from an older woman with lung cancer. The DNA sequence is as follows: TGCGCCAGCAGCTCCGGAGGGCTAGCGGGGTTCACCGGGGAGCTGTTTTTT. Its translation reads: CASSSGGLAGFTGELFF.